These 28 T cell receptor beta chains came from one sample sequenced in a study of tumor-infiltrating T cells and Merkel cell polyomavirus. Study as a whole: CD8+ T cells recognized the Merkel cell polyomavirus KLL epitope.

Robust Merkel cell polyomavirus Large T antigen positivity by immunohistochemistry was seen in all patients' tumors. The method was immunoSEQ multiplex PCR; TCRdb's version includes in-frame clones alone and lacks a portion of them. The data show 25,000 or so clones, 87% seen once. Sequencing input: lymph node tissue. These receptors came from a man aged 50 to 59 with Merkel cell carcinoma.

This chain's CDR3 is CASSEQGFSDTQYF. The CDR3 DNA follows: TGTGCCAGCAGTGAGCAGGGGTTTTCAGATACGCAGTATTTT. The genes are TRBV25-1 and TRBJ2-3, with D possibly TRBD1 on 6 matching bases. Germline CDR1 reads MGHDK; CDR2 reads SYGVNS. The CDR3 loop spans 14 amino acids. Trimming stripped 3 bases from V and 4 bases from J, with 11 bases between.

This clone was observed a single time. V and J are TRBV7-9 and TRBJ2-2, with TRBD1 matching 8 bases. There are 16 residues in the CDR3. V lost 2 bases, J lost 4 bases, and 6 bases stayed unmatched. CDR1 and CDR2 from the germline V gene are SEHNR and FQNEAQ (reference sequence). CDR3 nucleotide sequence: TGTGCCAGCAGCTTACGACAGGGGTTGGCCACCGGGGAGCTGTTTTTT. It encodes CASSLRQGLATGELFF.

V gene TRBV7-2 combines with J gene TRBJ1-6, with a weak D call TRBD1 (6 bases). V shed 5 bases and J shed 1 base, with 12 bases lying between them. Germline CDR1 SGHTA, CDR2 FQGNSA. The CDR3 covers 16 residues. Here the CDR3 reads CASSQRGGSYNSPLHF. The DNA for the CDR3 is TGTGCCAGCAGCCAAAGGGGGGGTTCCTATAATTCACCCCTCCACTTT.

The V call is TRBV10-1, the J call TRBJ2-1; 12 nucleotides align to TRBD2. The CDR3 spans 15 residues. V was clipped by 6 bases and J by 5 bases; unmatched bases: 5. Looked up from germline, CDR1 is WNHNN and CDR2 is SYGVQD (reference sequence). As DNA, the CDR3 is TGCGCCAGCAGCCCCGGACTAGCGGGAAACAATGAGCAGTTCTTC. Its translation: CASSPGLAGNNEQFF.

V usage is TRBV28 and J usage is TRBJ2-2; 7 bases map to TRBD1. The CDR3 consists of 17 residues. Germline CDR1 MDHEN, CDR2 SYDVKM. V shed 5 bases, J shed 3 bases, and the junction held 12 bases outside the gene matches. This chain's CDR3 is CASSASSGTAYTGELFF. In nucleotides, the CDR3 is TGTGCCAGCAGTGCTTCTTCCGGGACAGCCTACACCGGGGAGCTGTTTTTT.

The CDR3 here is CASSLAGGAQGTQYF. CDR3 nucleotides: TGTGCCAGCAGCTTAGCGGGGGGTGCCCAGGGGACCCAGTACTTC. The chain couples TRBV7-3 to TRBJ2-5; TRBD2 matches at 8 bases. V lost 2 bases and J lost 7; bases outside the gene matches: 9. This CDR3 is 15 amino acids long. Germline CDR1 and CDR2: SGHTA and FQGTGA.

CDR3 DNA sequence: TGCAGCGTTGACCCAACCGGGACACAACCATACGAGCAGTACTTC. Translation gives CSVDPTGTQPYEQYF. This chain joins TRBV29-1 and TRBJ2-7; a possible D gene is TRBD1 (6 bases). Germline CDR1 reads SQVTM; CDR2 reads ANQGSEA. V lost 3 bases and J 4 bases, leaving 19 bases between the germline ends. The CDR3 is made up of 15 amino acids.

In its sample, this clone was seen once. CDR3 DNA sequence: TGTGCCACCAAATACTACAGGGGCGAGGCCTACGAGCAGTACTTC. Translation: CATKYYRGEAYEQYF. The rearrangement uses TRBV6-5 and TRBJ2-7; 7 bases fit TRBD1. V shed 10 bases and J 2 bases; nucleotides not matched to a gene: 14. Germline-derived CDR1 and CDR2 are MNHEY and SVGAGI. The CDR3 sequence is 15 residues long.

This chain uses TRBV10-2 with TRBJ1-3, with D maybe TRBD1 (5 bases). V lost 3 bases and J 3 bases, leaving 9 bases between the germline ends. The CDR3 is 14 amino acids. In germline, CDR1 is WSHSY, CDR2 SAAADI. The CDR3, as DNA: TGCGCCAGCAGTGACAGGGAAATTGGAAACACCATATATTTT. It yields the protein CASSDREIGNTIYF.

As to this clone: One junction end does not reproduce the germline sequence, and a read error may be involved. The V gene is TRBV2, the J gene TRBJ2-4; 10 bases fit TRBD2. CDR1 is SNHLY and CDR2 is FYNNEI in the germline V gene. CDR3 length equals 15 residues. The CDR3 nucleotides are TGTGCCAGCAGAGAAGCGGGAGGGGCCAAAAACATTCAGTACTTC. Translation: CASREAGGAKNIQYF.

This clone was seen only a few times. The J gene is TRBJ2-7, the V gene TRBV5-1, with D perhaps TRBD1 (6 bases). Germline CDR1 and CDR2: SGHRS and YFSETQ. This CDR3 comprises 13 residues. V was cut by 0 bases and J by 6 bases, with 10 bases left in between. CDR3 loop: CASSLVDSFEQYF. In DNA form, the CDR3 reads TGCGCCAGCAGCTTGGTGGACAGCTTCGAGCAGTACTTC.

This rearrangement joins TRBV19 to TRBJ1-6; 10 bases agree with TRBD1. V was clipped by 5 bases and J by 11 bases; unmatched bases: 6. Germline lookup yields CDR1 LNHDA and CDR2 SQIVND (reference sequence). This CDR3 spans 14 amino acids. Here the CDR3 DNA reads TGTGCCAGTAGTCCGGGGACAGGGGCGACACCCCTCCACTTT. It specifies CASSPGTGATPLHF. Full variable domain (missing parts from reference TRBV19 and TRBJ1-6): DGGITQSPKYLFRKEGQNVTLSCEQNLNHDAMYWYRQDPGQGLRLIYYSQIVNDFQKGDIAEGYSVSREKKESFPLTVTSAQKNPTAFYLCASSPGTGATPLHFGNGTRLTVT.

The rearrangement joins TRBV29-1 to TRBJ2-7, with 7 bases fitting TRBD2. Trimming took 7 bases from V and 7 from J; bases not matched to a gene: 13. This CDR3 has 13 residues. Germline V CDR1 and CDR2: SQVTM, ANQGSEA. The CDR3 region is CSAGLGIPREQYF. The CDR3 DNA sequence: TGCAGCGCCGGACTAGGAATCCCTAGGGAGCAGTACTTC.

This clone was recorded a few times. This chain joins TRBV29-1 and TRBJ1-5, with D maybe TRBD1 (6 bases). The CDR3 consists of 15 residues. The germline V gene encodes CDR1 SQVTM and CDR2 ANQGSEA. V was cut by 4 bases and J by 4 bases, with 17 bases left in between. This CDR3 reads CSVVIQGAENQPQHF. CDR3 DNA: TGCAGCGTTGTTATACAGGGTGCGGAAAATCAGCCCCAGCATTTT.

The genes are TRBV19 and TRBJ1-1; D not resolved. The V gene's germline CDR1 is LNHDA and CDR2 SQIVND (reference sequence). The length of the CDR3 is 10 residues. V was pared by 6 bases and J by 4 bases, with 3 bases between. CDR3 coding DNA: TGTGCCAGTAGCGTCACTGAAGCTTTCTTT. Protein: CASSVTEAFF.

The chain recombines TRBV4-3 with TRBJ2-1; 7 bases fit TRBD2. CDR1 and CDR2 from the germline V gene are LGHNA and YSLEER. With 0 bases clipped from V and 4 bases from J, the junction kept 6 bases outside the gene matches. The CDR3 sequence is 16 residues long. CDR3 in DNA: TGCGCCAGCAGCCAAGATACCGGGGGGTATTACAATGAGCAGTTCTTC. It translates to CASSQDTGGYYNEQFF.

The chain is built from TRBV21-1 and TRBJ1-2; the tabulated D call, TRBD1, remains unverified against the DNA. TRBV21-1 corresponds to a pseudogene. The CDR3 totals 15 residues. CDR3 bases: TGTGCCAGCCGCGCCCAGGGCCCCTGGGGAAAGGGCTACACCTTC. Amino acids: CASRAQGPWGKGYTF.

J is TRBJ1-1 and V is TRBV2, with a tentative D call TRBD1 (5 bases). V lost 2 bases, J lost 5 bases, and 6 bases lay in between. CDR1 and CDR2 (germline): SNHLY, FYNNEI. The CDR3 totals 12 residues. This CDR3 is CASSERGTEAFF. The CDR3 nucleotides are TGTGCCAGCAGTGAAAGGGGAACTGAAGCTTTCTTT.

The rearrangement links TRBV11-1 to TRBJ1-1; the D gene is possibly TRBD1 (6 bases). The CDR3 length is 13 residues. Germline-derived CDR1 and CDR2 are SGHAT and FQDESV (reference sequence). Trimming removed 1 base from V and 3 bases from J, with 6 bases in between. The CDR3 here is CASSLDRDTEAFF. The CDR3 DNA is TGTGCCAGCAGCTTAGACAGGGACACTGAAGCTTTCTTT. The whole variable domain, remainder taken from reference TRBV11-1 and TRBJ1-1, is EAEVAQSPRYKITEKSQAVAFWCDPISGHATLYWYRQILGQGPELLVQFQDESVVDDSQLPKDRFSAERLKGVDSTLKIQPAELGDSAMYLCASSLDRDTEAFFGQGTRLTVV.

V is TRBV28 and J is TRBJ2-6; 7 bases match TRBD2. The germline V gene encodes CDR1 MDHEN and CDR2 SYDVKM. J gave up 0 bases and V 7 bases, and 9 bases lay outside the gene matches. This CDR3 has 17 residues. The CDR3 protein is CASNRASGSSGANVLTF. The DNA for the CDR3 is TGTGCCAGCAATCGGGCTAGCGGATCCTCTGGGGCCAACGTCCTGACTTTC. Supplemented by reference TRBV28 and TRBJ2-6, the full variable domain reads DVKVTQSSRYLVKRTGEKVFLECVQDMDHENMFWYRQDPGLGLRLIYFSYDVKMKEKGDIPEGYSVSREKKERFSLILESASTNQTSMYLCASNRASGSSGANVLTFGAGSRLTVL.

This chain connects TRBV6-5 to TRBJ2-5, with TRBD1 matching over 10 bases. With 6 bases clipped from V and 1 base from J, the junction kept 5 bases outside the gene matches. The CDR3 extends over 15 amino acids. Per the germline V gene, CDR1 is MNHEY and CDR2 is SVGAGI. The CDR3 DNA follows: TGTGCCAGCAGAACAGGACAGGGGGGCCAAGAGACCCAGTACTTC. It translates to CASRTGQGGQETQYF.

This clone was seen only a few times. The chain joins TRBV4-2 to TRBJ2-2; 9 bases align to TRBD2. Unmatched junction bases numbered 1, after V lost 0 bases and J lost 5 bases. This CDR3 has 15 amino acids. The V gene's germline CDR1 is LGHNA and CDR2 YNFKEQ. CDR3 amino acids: CASSQEGLATGELFF. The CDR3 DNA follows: TGTGCCAGCAGCCAAGAGGGACTAGCTACCGGGGAGCTGTTTTTT.

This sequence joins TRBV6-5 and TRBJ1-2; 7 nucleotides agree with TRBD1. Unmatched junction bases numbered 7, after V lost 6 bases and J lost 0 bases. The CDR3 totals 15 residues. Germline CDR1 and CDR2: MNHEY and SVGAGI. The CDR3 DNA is TGTGCCAGCAGCCGCACCGGGACAGCTAACTATGGCTACACCTTC. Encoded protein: CASSRTGTANYGYTF.

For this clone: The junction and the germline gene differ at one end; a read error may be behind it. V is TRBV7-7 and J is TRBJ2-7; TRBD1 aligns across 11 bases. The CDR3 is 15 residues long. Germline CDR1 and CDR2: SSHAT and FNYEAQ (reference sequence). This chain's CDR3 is CASSIGQGASYEQYF. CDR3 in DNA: TGTGCTAGCAGCATCGGACAGGGGGCCTCCTACGAGCAGTACTTC.

CDR3 bases: TGTGCCAGCTCACCGGACAGAACCTATGGCTACACCTTC. It specifies CASSPDRTYGYTF. V and J are TRBV18 and TRBJ1-2; perhaps TRBD1 as D (6 bases). The germline V gene has CDR1 KGHSH and CDR2 LQKENI. Trimming left V 3 bases short and J 4 bases short, with 9 bases between. The CDR3 totals 13 residues.

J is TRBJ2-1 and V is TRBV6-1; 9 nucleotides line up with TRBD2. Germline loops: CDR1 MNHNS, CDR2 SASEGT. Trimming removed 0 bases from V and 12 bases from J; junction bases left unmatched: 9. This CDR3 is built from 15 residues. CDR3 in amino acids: CASSEAASGDLSQFF. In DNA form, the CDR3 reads TGTGCCAGCAGTGAAGCGGCTAGCGGGGACCTATCGCAGTTCTTC.

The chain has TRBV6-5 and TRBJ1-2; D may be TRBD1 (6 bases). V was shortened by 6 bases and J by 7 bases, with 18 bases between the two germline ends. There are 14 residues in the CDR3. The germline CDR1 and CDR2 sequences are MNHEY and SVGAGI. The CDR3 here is CASSHSGTPPGYTF. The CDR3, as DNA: TGTGCCAGCAGCCACTCCGGGACACCGCCTGGCTACACCTTC.

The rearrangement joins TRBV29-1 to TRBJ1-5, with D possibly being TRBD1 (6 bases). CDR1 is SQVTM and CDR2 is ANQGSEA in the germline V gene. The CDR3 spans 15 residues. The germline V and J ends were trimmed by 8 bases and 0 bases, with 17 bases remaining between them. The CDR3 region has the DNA TGCAGCCCCCAGGACAGTCCCTATAGCAATCAGCCCCAGCATTTT. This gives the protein CSPQDSPYSNQPQHF.